Listed below are T cell receptor beta chains from one sample, sequenced in a study of OX40 agonist ivuxolimab in advanced cancers. Measured with immunoSEQ multiplex PCR; TCRdb has only the in-frame clones, and not every one. Here the sample spans 60,000 to 65,000 clones, more than 85% being singletons. The sequencing here drew on CD4+ or CD8+ T cells sorted from blood, taken in a trial of the OX40 agonist ivuxolimab. These receptors all stem from an adult with an advanced solid tumor such as melanoma, head and neck, liver or kidney cancer. CDR3s include the opening cysteine and the closing phenylalanine or tryptophan. The D gene is left open where the match is weak.

cdr3_length d_call j_call v_call cdr3_aa cdr3_nt
15 NA TRBJ1-4 TRBV27 CASSLLGRKNEKLFF TGTGCCAGCAGTTTATTGGGACGGAAGAATGAAAAACTGTTTTTT
14 NA TRBJ2-2 TRBV6-5 CASSELSQRGELFF TGTGCCAGCAGTGAACTAAGTCAGCGCGGGGAGCTGTTTTTT
13 TRBD2 TRBJ2-5 TRBV6-1 CASSPWGGETQYF TGTGCCAGCAGTCCATGGGGGGGAGAGACCCAGTACTTC
15 NA TRBJ2-3 TRBV9 CASSVGTVSTDTQYF TGTGCCAGCAGCGTCGGGACGGTCAGCACAGATACGCAGTATTTT
16 NA TRBJ1-5 TRBV4-1 CASSQEGIPSNQPQHF TGCGCCAGCAGCCAAGAAGGAATACCAAGCAATCAGCCCCAGCATTTT
13 NA TRBJ1-4 TRBV6-6 CASRGNRGEKLFF TGTGCCAGCAGGGGTAATCGCGGTGAAAAACTGTTTTTT
13 NA TRBJ1-6 TRBV9 CASSRGMDSPLHF TGTGCCAGCAGCCGGGGTATGGATTCACCCCTCCACTTT
16 TRBD2 TRBJ2-3 TRBV2 CASSASTSGGRGTQYF TGTGCCAGCAGCGCCAGTACCAGCGGGGGCAGGGGTACGCAGTATTTT
13 NA TRBJ1-6 TRBV7-9 CASSLGQGSPLHF TGTGCCAGCAGCTTAGGGCAGGGATCACCCCTCCACTTT
17 NA TRBJ2-5 TRBV7-5 CARSRLTTVWSEETQYF TGTGCCAGAAGCCGACTTACGACGGTTTGGTCGGAAGAGACCCAGTACTTC
14 NA TRBJ2-2 TRBV5-1 CASSLGQDTGELFF TGCGCCAGCAGCTTAGGGCAGGACACCGGGGAGCTGTTTTTT
14 NA TRBJ2-2 TRBV7-3 CASSLGVSTGELFF TGTGCCAGTAGCTTAGGGGTCAGCACCGGGGAGCTGTTTTTT
14 NA TRBJ1-4 TRBV11-1 CASSLQGLNEKLFF TGTGCCAGCAGCCTACAGGGACTCAATGAAAAACTGTTTTTT
15 TRBD2 TRBJ2-7 TRBV30 CAWTPQRGGGYEQYF TGTGCCTGGACCCCCCAGCGGGGGGGAGGCTACGAGCAGTACTTC